The entry below gives a single TCR beta chain sequence along with its context. The antigen is unknown. Using a J-beta primer mix together with a sample-barcoded 5' primer, a second PCR was run for roughly 6 to 12 cycles. TCRdb re-derived calls from the 5' RACE reads in MiXCR, one entry per CDR3 protein. This table holds 550,000 to 650,000 distinct CDR3 sequences, 25% to 35% found once. This sample stems from a study of blood T cells in healthy people across ages. Findings of the study overall: Researchers said unsorted PBMCs prevented a conclusive naive versus antigen-experienced comparison. A strong correlation was seen between TCR beta diversity and naive T cell percentage.

The CDR3 is made up of 15 amino acids. Germline V gene sequence: CDR1 MNHEY, CDR2 SVGAGI. Trimming cost V 8 bases and J 6 bases; bases outside gene matches: 13. Each sample yielded at least 7 million isolated PBMCs. A further study also used this sample, focusing on T cells of mothers and their children. That paper notes: From each mother came over 9.5 million TCR beta CDR3 reads, and from each child came 2.5 million to 3.5 million.

The sequence came from a boy younger than 10 in good health. Sequencing was carried out using blood. The chain is built from TRBV6-5 and TRBJ2-1, with TRBD2 matching 7 bases. CDR3 residues: CASQLRRETANEQFF. The CDR3 DNA reads as TGTGCCAGCCAGTTGAGGCGGGAGACCGCCAATGAGCAGTTCTTC.